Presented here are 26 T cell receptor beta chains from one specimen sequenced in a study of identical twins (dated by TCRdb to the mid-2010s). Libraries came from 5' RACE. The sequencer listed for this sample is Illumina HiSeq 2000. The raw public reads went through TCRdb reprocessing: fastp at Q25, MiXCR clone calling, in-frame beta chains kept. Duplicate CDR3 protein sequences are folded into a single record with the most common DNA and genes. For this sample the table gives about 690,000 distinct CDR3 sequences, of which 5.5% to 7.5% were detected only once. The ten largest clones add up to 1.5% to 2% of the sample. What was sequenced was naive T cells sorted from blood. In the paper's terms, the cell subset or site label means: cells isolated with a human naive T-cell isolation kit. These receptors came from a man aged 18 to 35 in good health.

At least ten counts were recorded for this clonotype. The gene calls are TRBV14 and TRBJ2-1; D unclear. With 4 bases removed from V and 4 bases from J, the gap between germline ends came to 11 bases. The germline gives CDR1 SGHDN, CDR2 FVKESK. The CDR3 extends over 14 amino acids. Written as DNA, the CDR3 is TGTGCCAGCAGCCTCTTGGCGAGTTACAATGAGCAGTTCTTC. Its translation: CASSLLASYNEQFF. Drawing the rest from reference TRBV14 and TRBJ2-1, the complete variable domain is EAGVTQFPSHSVIEKGQTVTLRCDPISGHDNLYWYRRVMGKEIKFLLHFVKESKQDESGMPNNRFLAERTGGTYSTLKVQPAELEDSGVYFCASSLLASYNEQFFGPGTRLTVL.

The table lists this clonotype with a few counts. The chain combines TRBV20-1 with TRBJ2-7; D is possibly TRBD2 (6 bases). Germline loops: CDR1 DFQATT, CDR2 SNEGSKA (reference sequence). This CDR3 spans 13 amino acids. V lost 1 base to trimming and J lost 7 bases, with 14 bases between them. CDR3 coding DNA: TGCAGTGCTAGAGGATCTAAGCGGGTAGAGCAGTACTTC. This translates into CSARGSKRVEQYF.

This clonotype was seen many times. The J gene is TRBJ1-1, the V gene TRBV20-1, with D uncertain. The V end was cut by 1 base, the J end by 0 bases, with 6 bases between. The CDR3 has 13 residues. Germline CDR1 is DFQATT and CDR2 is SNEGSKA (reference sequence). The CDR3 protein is CSARVPLNTEAFF. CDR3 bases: TGCAGTGCTAGAGTTCCACTGAACACTGAAGCTTTCTTT.

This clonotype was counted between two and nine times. The CDR3 spells CSALRQRSSYEQYF. CDR3 in DNA: TGCAGTGCTCTGAGACAGCGGAGCTCCTACGAGCAGTACTTC. The V gene is TRBV20-1, the J gene TRBJ2-7, with D possibly called TRBD1 or TRBD2 (5 bases each). The germline V gene encodes CDR1 DFQATT and CDR2 SNEGSKA (reference sequence). The V end lost 5 bases, the J end lost 0 bases, and 14 bases lay between the germline ends. The CDR3 length is 14 residues.

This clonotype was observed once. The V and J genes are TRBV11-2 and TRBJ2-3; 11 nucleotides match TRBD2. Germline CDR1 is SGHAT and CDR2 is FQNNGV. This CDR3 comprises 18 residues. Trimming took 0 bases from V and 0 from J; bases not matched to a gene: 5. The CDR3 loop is CASSLDGLAGTSTDTQYF. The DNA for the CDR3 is TGTGCCAGCAGCTTAGACGGACTAGCGGGCACTAGCACAGATACGCAGTATTTT.

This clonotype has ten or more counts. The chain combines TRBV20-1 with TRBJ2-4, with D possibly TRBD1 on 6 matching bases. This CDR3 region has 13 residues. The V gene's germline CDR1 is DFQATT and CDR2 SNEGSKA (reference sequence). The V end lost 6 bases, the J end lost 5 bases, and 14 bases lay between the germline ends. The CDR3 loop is CSAPDSRQNIQYF. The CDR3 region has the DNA TGCAGTGCGCCGGACAGCCGCCAAAACATTCAGTACTTC.

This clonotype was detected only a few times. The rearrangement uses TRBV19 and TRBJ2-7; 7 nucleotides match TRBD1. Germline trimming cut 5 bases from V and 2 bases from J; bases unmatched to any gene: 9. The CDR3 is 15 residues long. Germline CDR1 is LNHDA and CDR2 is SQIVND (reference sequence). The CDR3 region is CASSHVGDRAYEQYF. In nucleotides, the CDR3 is TGTGCCAGTAGTCACGTCGGGGACAGAGCCTACGAGCAGTACTTC.

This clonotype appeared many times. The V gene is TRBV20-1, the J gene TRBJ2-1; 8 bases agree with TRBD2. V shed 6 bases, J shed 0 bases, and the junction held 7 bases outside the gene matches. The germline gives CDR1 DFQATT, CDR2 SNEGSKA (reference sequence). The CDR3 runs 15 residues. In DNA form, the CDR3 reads TGCAGTGCCACTAGCGGTGGGAGCTCCTACAATGAGCAGTTCTTC. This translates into CSATSGGSSYNEQFF.

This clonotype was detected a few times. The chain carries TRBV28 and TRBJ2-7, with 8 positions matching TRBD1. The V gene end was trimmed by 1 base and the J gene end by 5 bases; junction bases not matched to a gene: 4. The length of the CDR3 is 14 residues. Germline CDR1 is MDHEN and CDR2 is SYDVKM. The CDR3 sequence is CASSLSGQVDEQYF. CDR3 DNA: TGTGCCAGCAGTTTATCGGGACAGGTAGACGAGCAGTACTTC. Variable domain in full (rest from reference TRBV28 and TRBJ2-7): DVKVTQSSRYLVKRTGEKVFLECVQDMDHENMFWYRQDPGLGLRLIYFSYDVKMKEKGDIPEGYSVSREKKERFSLILESASTNQTSMYLCASSLSGQVDEQYFGPGTRLTVT.

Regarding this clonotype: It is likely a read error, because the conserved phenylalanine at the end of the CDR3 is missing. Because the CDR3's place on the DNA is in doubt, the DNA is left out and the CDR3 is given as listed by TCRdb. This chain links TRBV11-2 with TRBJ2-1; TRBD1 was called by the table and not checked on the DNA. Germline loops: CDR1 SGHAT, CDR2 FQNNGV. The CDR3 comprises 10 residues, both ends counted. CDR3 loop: CASSPGQSFL.

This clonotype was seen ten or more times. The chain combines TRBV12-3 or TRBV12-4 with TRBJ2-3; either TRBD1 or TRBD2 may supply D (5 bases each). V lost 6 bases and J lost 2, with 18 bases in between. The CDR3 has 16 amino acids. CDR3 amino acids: CASRTLGGTHTDTQYF. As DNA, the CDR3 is TGTGCCAGCAGGACACTTGGGGGTACGCACACAGATACGCAGTATTTT.

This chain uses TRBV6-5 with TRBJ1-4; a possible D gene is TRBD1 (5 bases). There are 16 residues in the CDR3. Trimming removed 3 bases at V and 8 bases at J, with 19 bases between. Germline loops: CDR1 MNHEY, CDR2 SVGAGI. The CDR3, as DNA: TGTGCCAGCAGTTATGCCCGGCCCCAGGGTCGGGAAAAACTGTTTTTT. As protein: CASSYARPQGREKLFF.

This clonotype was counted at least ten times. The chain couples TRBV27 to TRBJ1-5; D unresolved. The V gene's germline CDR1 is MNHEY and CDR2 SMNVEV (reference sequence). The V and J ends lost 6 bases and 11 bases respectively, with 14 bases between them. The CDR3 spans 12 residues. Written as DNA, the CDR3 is TGTGCCAGCAGGGAGTATGAAGGAGCCCAGCATTTT. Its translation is CASREYEGAQHF.

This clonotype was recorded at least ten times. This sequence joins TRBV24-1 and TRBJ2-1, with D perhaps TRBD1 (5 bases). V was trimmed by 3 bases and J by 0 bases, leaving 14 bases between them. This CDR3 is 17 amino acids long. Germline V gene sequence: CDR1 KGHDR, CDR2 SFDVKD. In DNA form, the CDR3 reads TGTGCCACCAGTGATCCTCGAAGGGGTAGCTCCTACAATGAGCAGTTCTTC. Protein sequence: CATSDPRRGSSYNEQFF.

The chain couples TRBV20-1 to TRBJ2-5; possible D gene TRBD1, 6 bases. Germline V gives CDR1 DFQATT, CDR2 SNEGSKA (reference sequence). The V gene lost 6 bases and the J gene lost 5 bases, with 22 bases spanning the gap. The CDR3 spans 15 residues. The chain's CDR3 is CSAALLKFGGETQYF. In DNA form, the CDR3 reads TGCAGTGCGGCCCTTTTGAAGTTTGGGGGCGAGACCCAGTACTTC.

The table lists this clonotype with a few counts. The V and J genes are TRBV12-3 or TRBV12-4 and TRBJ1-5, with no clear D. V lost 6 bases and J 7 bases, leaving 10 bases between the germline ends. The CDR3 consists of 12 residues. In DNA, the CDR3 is TGTGCCAGCAGCTCCTGGTACCAGCCCCAGCATTTT. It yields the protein CASSSWYQPQHF.

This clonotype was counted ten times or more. The CDR3 region is CSARDLQQETQYF. CDR3 coding DNA: TGCAGTGCTAGAGATTTACAACAAGAGACCCAGTACTTC. The V call is TRBV20-1, the J call TRBJ2-5; D unclear. The CDR3 has 13 amino acids. The germline V gene encodes CDR1 DFQATT and CDR2 SNEGSKA (reference sequence). V was cut by 0 bases and J by 2 bases, with 7 bases left in between.

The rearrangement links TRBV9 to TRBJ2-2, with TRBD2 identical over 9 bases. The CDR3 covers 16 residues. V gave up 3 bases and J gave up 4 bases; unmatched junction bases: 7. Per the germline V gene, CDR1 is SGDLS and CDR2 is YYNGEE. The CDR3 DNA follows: TGTGCCAGCAGCGCGACTAGCGGAAGTATCACCGGGGAGCTGTTTTTT. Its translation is CASSATSGSITGELFF.

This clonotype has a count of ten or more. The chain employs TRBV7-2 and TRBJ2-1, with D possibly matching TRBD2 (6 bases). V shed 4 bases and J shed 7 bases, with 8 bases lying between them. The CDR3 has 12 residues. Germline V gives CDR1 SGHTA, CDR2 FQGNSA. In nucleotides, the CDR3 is TGTGCCAGCAGCTGGGACTTGAATGAGCAGTTCTTC. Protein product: CASSWDLNEQFF.

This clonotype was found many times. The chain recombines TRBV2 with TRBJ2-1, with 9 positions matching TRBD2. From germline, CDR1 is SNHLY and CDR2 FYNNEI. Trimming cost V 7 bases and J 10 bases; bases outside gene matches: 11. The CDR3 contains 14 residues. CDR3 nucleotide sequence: TGTGCCAGCAATGGGGTAGCGGGAGTCTTGGAGCAGTTCTTC. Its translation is CASNGVAGVLEQFF. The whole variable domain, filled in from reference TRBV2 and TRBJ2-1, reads EPEVTQTPSHQVTQMGQEVILRCVPISNHLYFYWYRQILGQKVEFLVSFYNNEISEKSEIFDDQFSVERPDGSNFTLKIRSTKLEDSAMYFCASNGVAGVLEQFFGPGTRLTVL.

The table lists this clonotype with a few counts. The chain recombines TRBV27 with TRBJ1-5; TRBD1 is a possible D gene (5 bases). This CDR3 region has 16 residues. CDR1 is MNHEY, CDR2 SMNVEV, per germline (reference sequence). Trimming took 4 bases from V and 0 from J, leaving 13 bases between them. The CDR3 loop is CASSYDSSYSNQPQHF. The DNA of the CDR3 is TGTGCCAGCAGTTATGACAGTTCCTATAGCAATCAGCCCCAGCATTTT.

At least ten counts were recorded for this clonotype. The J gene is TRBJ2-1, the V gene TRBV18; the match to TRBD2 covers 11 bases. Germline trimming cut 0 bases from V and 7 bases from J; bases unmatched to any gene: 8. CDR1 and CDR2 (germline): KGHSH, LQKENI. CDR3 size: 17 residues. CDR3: CASSPPRTSGSKNEQFF. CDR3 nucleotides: TGTGCCAGCTCACCACCGCGAACTAGCGGGAGTAAGAATGAGCAGTTCTTC.

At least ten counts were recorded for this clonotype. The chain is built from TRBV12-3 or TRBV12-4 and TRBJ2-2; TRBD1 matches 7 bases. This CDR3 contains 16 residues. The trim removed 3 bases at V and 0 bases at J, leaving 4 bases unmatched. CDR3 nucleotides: TGTGCCAGCAGTTTTGGGCAGGGGGCGAACACCGGGGAGCTGTTTTTT. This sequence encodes CASSFGQGANTGELFF.

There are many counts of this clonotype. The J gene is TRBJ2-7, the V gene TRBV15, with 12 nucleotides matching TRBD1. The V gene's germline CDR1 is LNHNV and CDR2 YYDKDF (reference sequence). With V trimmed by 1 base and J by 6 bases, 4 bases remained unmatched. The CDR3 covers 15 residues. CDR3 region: CATSRGWDRGLEQYF. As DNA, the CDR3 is TGTGCCACCAGCAGAGGATGGGACAGGGGGCTCGAGCAGTACTTC.

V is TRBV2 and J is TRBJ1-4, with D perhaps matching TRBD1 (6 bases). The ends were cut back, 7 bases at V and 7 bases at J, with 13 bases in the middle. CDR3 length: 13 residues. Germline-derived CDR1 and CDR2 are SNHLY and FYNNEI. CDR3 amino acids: CASNGGPSEKLFF. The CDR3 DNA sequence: TGTGCCAGCAACGGGGGCCCATCTGAAAAACTGTTTTTT.

As DNA, the CDR3 is TGTGCCAGCAGTTACGCCGGGCCCAATGAGCAGTTCTTC. Translated: CASSYAGPNEQFF. The J gene is TRBJ2-1, the V gene TRBV6-5, with no clear D. Germline CDR1 is MNHEY and CDR2 is SVGAGI. The CDR3 runs to 13 residues. The V end lost 2 bases, the J end lost 6 bases, and 8 bases lay between the germline ends.